These 18 T cell receptor beta chains share one sample of origin, sequenced in a study of blood T cell repertoires in COVID-19. Repertoires were generated with immunoSEQ multiplex PCR, while TCRdb's copy carries only in-frame clones and drops some. The sample shows 150,000 to 200,000 clones, about 90% of them seen only once. Material: peripheral blood. Receptors originate from a man aged 40-49 years with active or convalescent COVID-19.

The chain is built from TRBV2 and TRBJ1-4; D is perhaps TRBD1 (5 bases). The CDR3 contains 14 residues. The V end was cut by 8 bases, the J end by 0 bases, with 10 bases between. Germline V gives CDR1 SNHLY, CDR2 FYNNEI. This CDR3 is CASEYRPTNEKLFF. CDR3 nucleotides: TGTGCCAGCGAGTACAGGCCAACTAATGAAAAACTGTTTTTT.

The chain combines TRBV4-3 with TRBJ1-2; no clear D gene. This CDR3 spans 13 amino acids. Germline V CDR1 and CDR2: LGHNA, YSLEER. Trimming took 0 bases from V and 4 from J, leaving 6 bases between them. CDR3 DNA: TGCGCCAGCAGCCAAGAGAGTGGCTATGGCTACACCTTC. Translation gives CASSQESGYGYTF.

The chain combines TRBV5-6 with TRBJ1-2, with D possibly matching TRBD1 (6 bases). V was shortened by 3 bases and J by 6 bases, with 18 bases between the two germline ends. The CDR3 is 15 amino acids. From germline, CDR1 is SGHDT and CDR2 YYEEEE. CDR3 sequence reads: CASSSSPTGGNGYTF. CDR3 nucleotide sequence: TGTGCCAGCAGCTCGAGTCCCACGGGGGGCAATGGCTACACCTTC. Full variable domain (outside the CDR3, taken from reference TRBV5-6 and TRBJ1-2): DAGVTQSPTHLIKTRGQQVTLRCSPKSGHDTVSWYQQALGQGPQFIFQYYEEEERQRGNFPDRFSGHQFPNYSSELNVNALLLGDSALYLCASSSSPTGGNGYTFGSGTRLTVV.

This chain links TRBV10-3 with TRBJ2-7; tentative D call: TRBD1 (6 bases). Deletions cut 0 bases from V and 4 bases from J, with 16 bases between. CDR1 is ENHRY, CDR2 SYGVKD, per germline. The CDR3 is made up of 16 amino acids. The CDR3: CAISESTRGDSYEQYF. The CDR3 DNA reads as TGTGCCATCAGTGAGTCCACCAGGGGCGACTCTTACGAGCAGTACTTC.

This sequence joins TRBV11-2 and TRBJ1-2; TRBD1 matches at 7 bases. Losses at the gene ends were 5 bases for V and 6 bases for J; bases not matched to a gene: 12. Germline lookup yields CDR1 SGHAT and CDR2 FQNNGV. The CDR3 consists of 15 residues. The CDR3: CASSPILQGGDGYTF. The DNA for the CDR3 is TGTGCCAGCAGCCCGATATTACAAGGGGGCGATGGCTACACCTTC. Drawing the rest from reference TRBV11-2 and TRBJ1-2, the complete variable domain is EAGVAQSPRYKIIEKRQSVAFWCNPISGHATLYWYQQILGQGPKLLIQFQNNGVVDDSQLPKDRFSAERLKGVDSTLKIQPAKLEDSAVYLCASSPILQGGDGYTFGSGTRLTVV.

The chain couples TRBV11-2 to TRBJ2-1; weak D call: TRBD2 (6 bases). V lost 4 bases to trimming and J lost 0 bases, with 13 bases between them. The CDR3 consists of 16 residues. Germline values: CDR1 SGHAT, CDR2 FQNNGV. The CDR3 loop is CASSSKAGLSYNEQFF. CDR3 DNA sequence: TGTGCCAGCAGCTCGAAAGCGGGCCTCTCCTACAATGAGCAGTTCTTC.

This clone was seen only once. This chain links TRBV6-5 with TRBJ2-7, with D tentatively TRBD1 (6 bases). V shed 6 bases and J shed 3 bases, with 15 bases lying between them. The CDR3 runs to 14 residues. Germline V lookup: CDR1 MNHEY, CDR2 SVGAGI. The CDR3 spells CASRQDSRYYEQYF. For the CDR3, the DNA is TGTGCCAGCAGACAGGACAGCCGATACTACGAGCAGTACTTC.

The V call is TRBV28, the J call TRBJ2-5; 10 bases are a match to TRBD2. CDR3 length equals 16 residues. Germline-derived CDR1 and CDR2 are MDHEN and SYDVKM. V dropped 6 bases and J dropped 4; count of bases not matched to a gene: 11. CDR3 sequence reads: CASSKAGGLVRETQYF. CDR3 nucleotides: TGTGCCAGCAGCAAAGCGGGGGGGCTTGTCAGAGAGACCCAGTACTTC.

For the CDR3, the DNA is TGTGCCAGCAGCGAAGGGTTAGCGGCACACGAGCAGTACTTC. This translates into CASSEGLAAHEQYF. This rearrangement joins TRBV7-2 to TRBJ2-7, with D tentatively TRBD2 (6 bases). Trimming took 5 bases from V and 5 from J, leaving 16 bases between them. CDR1 and CDR2 (germline): SGHTA, FQGNSA. This CDR3 is built from 14 residues.

This clone has a single count. The rearrangement links TRBV12-3 or TRBV12-4 to TRBJ2-1, with a possible D match to TRBD1 (6 bases). CDR3 length equals 11 residues. The germline V and J ends were trimmed by 5 bases and 9 bases, with 8 bases remaining between them. The CDR3 is CASSTGFEQFF. CDR3 DNA: TGTGCCAGCAGTACAGGGTTTGAGCAGTTCTTC.

The CDR3 loop is CASSLAREYGADTQYF. The CDR3 DNA sequence: TGTGCCAGCAGCTTAGCCAGGGAATATGGGGCAGATACGCAGTATTTT. The genes are TRBV7-6 and TRBJ2-3, with a weak D call TRBD1 (5 bases). CDR1 and CDR2 (germline): SGHVS, FNYEAQ. This CDR3 has 16 residues. Trimming shortened V by 0 bases and J by 4 bases, and 14 bases separated the two germline ends.

The genes are TRBV14 and TRBJ1-4; unclear D gene. The length of the CDR3 is 12 residues. Germline V CDR1 and CDR2: SGHDN, FVKESK. Trimming cost V 0 bases and J 11 bases, with 7 bases left between them. This chain's CDR3 is CASSQDRLKLFF. The DNA for the CDR3 is TGTGCCAGCAGCCAAGACAGGTTGAAACTGTTTTTT.

The chain carries TRBV5-1 and TRBJ2-1, with D possibly being TRBD1 (5 bases). The CDR3 has 14 residues. The germline V gene has CDR1 SGHRS and CDR2 YFSETQ. The germline V and J ends were trimmed by 5 bases and 9 bases, with 18 bases remaining between them. The CDR3 region is CASRKGPLDSEQFF. The CDR3, as DNA: TGCGCCAGCAGAAAGGGGCCCCTAGATAGTGAGCAGTTCTTC.

CDR3 nucleotides: TGTGCCAGCTCACCGAACGACGGGAACTATGGCTACACCTTC. It translates to CASSPNDGNYGYTF. V gene TRBV18 combines with J gene TRBJ1-2; D uncertain. Germline CDR1 reads KGHSH; CDR2 reads LQKENI. V was pared by 3 bases and J by 2 bases, with 10 bases between. CDR3 length equals 14 residues.

The chain uses TRBV12-5 and TRBJ2-1; 8 bases match TRBD2. Unmatched junction bases numbered 10, after V lost 6 bases and J lost 3 bases. CDR1 is LGHNT, CDR2 FRNRAP, per germline. The CDR3 covers 16 residues. The CDR3 loop is CASGPTGGGYYNEQFF. The DNA for the CDR3 is TGTGCTAGTGGCCCCACGGGCGGGGGGTACTACAATGAGCAGTTCTTC.

This clone was detected only a few times. The rearrangement links TRBV19 to TRBJ2-3; 7 positions agree with TRBD1. The V and J ends lost 9 bases and 5 bases, in that order; junction bases with no gene match: 11. Germline loops: CDR1 LNHDA, CDR2 SQIVND (reference sequence). The CDR3 has 14 residues. The CDR3 bases are TGTGCCAGCCGGGACAGAGTTAAGAGAGATACGCAGTATTTT. Its translation is CASRDRVKRDTQYF.

V and J are TRBV2 and TRBJ2-7; TRBD1 is a possible D gene (6 bases). The CDR3 is 15 amino acids. Trimming took off 2 bases at V and 1 base at J, with 12 bases between the two ends. The germline V gene encodes CDR1 SNHLY and CDR2 FYNNEI. This CDR3 reads CASSEIAGESYEQYF. The CDR3 coding sequence is TGTGCCAGCAGTGAAATAGCAGGGGAATCCTACGAGCAGTACTTC. Full variable domain (remainder filled in from reference TRBV2 and TRBJ2-7): EPEVTQTPSHQVTQMGQEVILRCVPISNHLYFYWYRQILGQKVEFLVSFYNNEISEKSEIFDDQFSVERPDGSNFTLKIRSTKLEDSAMYFCASSEIAGESYEQYFGPGTRLTVT.

V gene TRBV6-2 or TRBV6-3 combines with J gene TRBJ1-6; weak D call: TRBD1 (5 bases). Germline-derived CDR1 and CDR2 are MNHEY and SVGEGT. V was shortened by 5 bases and J by 8 bases, with 16 bases between the two germline ends. The CDR3 has 15 amino acids. As DNA, the CDR3 is TGTGCCAGCAGTAGCGGGGGGACGCGTTATTCACCCCTCCACTTT. This encodes CASSSGGTRYSPLHF.